A single sample gave rise to the 29 T cell receptor beta chains below, sequenced in a study of cytomegalovirus exposure and HLA in healthy donors. PCR involved 60 Vbeta and 13 Jbeta primers. TCRdb's table, derived via immunoSEQ multiplex PCR, lists solely in-frame clones and lacks some. The sample includes 95,000 to 100,000 clones, about 74% of them seen just once. Sequencing was performed on PBMCs. The receptors stem from a male donor in good health and CMV-seronegative.

The V and J genes are TRBV30 and TRBJ2-5, with a possible D match to TRBD1 (6 bases). Germline CDR1 GTSNPN, CDR2 SVGIG (reference sequence). V lost 0 bases to trimming and J lost 5 bases, with 13 bases between them. The CDR3 extends over 14 amino acids. CDR3 nucleotide sequence: TGTGCCTGGAGTGTAGGGGGTTCCGAGGAGACCCAGTACTTC. As protein: CAWSVGGSEETQYF. Supplemented by reference TRBV30 and TRBJ2-5, the full variable domain reads SQTIHQWPATLVQPVGSPLSLECTVEGTSNPNLYWYRQAAGRGLQLLFYSVGIGQISSEVPQNLSASRPQDRQFILSSKKLLLSDSGFYLCAWSVGGSEETQYFGPGTRLLVL.

The chain is built from TRBV28 and TRBJ1-2; TRBD1 aligns across 7 bases. This CDR3 spans 14 amino acids. V lost 6 bases, J lost 4 bases, and 8 bases stayed unmatched. CDR1 is MDHEN, CDR2 SYDVKM, per germline. For the CDR3, the DNA is TGTGCCAGCAGCCCTGGGACAGAGTCCTATGGCTACACCTTC. Its translation is CASSPGTESYGYTF.

The V gene is TRBV6-6, the J gene TRBJ1-1; a possible D gene is TRBD1 (5 bases). This CDR3 has 15 amino acids. Trimming left V 5 bases short and J 3 bases short, with 16 bases between. In germline, CDR1 is MNHNY, CDR2 SVGAGI (reference sequence). This CDR3 is CASSGNRGGYTEAFF. The DNA of the CDR3 is TGTGCCAGCAGTGGTAATAGGGGAGGCTACACTGAAGCTTTCTTT.

V and J are TRBV27 and TRBJ2-7; TRBD1 is a possible D gene (5 bases). Germline V CDR1 and CDR2: MNHEY, SMNVEV (reference sequence). The V gene lost 5 bases and the J gene lost 3 bases, with 11 bases spanning the gap. The CDR3 sequence is 13 residues long. For the CDR3, the DNA is TGTGCCAGCAGTCCCAGGACAAGCTACGAGCAGTACTTC. Translation gives CASSPRTSYEQYF.

The V call is TRBV5-1, the J call TRBJ2-7; 14 nucleotides agree with TRBD2. The CDR3 consists of 15 residues. The germline V gene has CDR1 SGHRS and CDR2 YFSETQ. V gave up 0 bases and J gave up 6 bases; unmatched junction bases: 2. CDR3 in DNA: TGCGCCAGCAGCTTGGGGGGACTAGCGGGAGTCGAGCAGTACTTC. Its protein is CASSLGGLAGVEQYF.

The chain is built from TRBV25-1 and TRBJ1-2, with 7 bases fitting TRBD1. Per the germline V gene, CDR1 is MGHDK and CDR2 is SYGVNS. This CDR3 spans 14 amino acids. The V segment lost 4 bases and the J segment 8 bases; nucleotides outside the gene matches: 10. The DNA for the CDR3 is TGTGCCAGCAGTGGACTACAGGGGATAGGCGGCTACACCTTC. Protein product: CASSGLQGIGGYTF.

This sequence joins TRBV25-1 and TRBJ2-7; 9 bases fit TRBD1. CDR3 size: 16 residues. Germline CDR1 and CDR2: MGHDK and SYGVNS. V lost 1 base to trimming and J lost 6 bases; unmatched junction nucleotides: 10. As DNA, the CDR3 is TGTGCCAGCAGTGAATGGCCGGGACAGGGACATGGCGAGCAGTACTTC. Encoded protein: CASSEWPGQGHGEQYF.

CDR3 in amino acids: CASSENRWNQPQHF. The DNA for the CDR3 is TGTGCCAGCAGTGAAAACAGGTGGAATCAGCCCCAGCATTTT. The V gene is TRBV6-1, the J gene TRBJ1-5; a possible D gene is TRBD1 (5 bases). Germline assignment: CDR1 MNHNS and CDR2 SASEGT. This CDR3 contains 14 residues. Trimming cost V 2 bases and J 4 bases, with 9 bases left between them.

The J gene is TRBJ1-1, the V gene TRBV28; D gene unclear. CDR1 is MDHEN and CDR2 is SYDVKM in the germline V gene. The CDR3 is 16 residues long. Between the trimmed V and J ends, which lost 7 bases and 2 bases, there was a span of 20 bases. This chain's CDR3 is CASTYSSAWGNTEAFF. The CDR3 region has the DNA TGTGCCAGCACATACAGTAGCGCCTGGGGTAACACTGAAGCTTTCTTT.

The CDR3 sequence: CASSLPTYEQYF. DNA of the CDR3: TGTGCCAGCAGCCTACCCACCTACGAGCAGTACTTC. V and J are TRBV7-2 and TRBJ2-7, with D uncertain. Trimming shortened V by 5 bases and J by 2 bases, and 7 bases separated the two germline ends. Germline assignment: CDR1 SGHTA and CDR2 FQGNSA. The CDR3 has 12 amino acids.

This clone was detected only once. This sequence joins TRBV27 and TRBJ1-3, with TRBD1 identical over 7 bases. Per the germline V gene, CDR1 is MNHEY and CDR2 is SMNVEV (reference sequence). This CDR3 is 16 amino acids long. After removal of 0 bases from V and 0 bases from J, the junction contained 2 bases not matched to a gene. For the CDR3, the DNA is TGTGCCAGCAGTTTATCGTGGGACAGCTCTGGAAACACCATATATTTT. Translated: CASSLSWDSSGNTIYF.

This clone appeared a few times. The rearrangement joins TRBV27 to TRBJ1-4; 9 bases align to TRBD1. Germline CDR1 is MNHEY and CDR2 is SMNVEV (reference sequence). The ends lost 7 bases at V and 0 bases at J; junction bases unmatched: 3. The CDR3 loop spans 15 amino acids. The CDR3 bases are TGTGCCAGCAAGGACAGGGGCGCAACTAATGAAAAACTGTTTTTT. Its translation is CASKDRGATNEKLFF.

V and J are TRBV5-1 and TRBJ2-3; 12 bases match TRBD2. This CDR3 spans 16 amino acids. V was clipped by 4 bases and J by 4 bases; unmatched bases: 7. Germline V lookup: CDR1 SGHRS, CDR2 YFSETQ. CDR3 in amino acids: CASSPRTSGKADTQYF. For the CDR3, the DNA is TGCGCCAGCAGCCCTCGGACTAGCGGGAAAGCAGATACGCAGTATTTT.

This clone came up a few times. The chain uses TRBV4-3 and TRBJ2-7; 7 bases fit TRBD2. The CDR3 runs to 15 residues. The ends lost 3 bases at V and 2 bases at J; junction bases unmatched: 7. Per germline, CDR1 LGHNA and CDR2 YSLEER. In nucleotides, the CDR3 is TGCGCCAGCAGCCAGGACCCTAGCGGAACCTACGAGCAGTACTTC. Its translation: CASSQDPSGTYEQYF.

The table lists this clone with a few counts. This chain uses TRBV7-9 with TRBJ1-5; D is undetermined. Trimming stripped 5 bases from V and 0 bases from J, with 11 bases between. CDR3 length: 15 residues. Germline-derived CDR1 and CDR2 are SEHNR and FQNEAQ (reference sequence). This chain's CDR3 is CASSHGGSSNQPQHF. DNA for the CDR3: TGTGCCAGCAGCCATGGCGGGTCTAGCAATCAGCCCCAGCATTTT.

This rearrangement joins TRBV6-1 to TRBJ2-4; D not certain. The V gene's germline CDR1 is MNHNS and CDR2 SASEGT. V was cut by 7 bases and J by 8 bases, with 9 bases left in between. There are 11 residues in the CDR3. CDR3 in DNA: TGTGCCAGCACTACTACGGACATTCAGTACTTC. This translates into CASTTTDIQYF.

The CDR3 coding sequence is TGCGCCAGCAGCCCAGAGGGTTCTGGCTACACCTTC. This gives the protein CASSPEGSGYTF. The chain uses TRBV5-1 and TRBJ1-2; D gene ambiguous. V shed 4 bases and J shed 7 bases, with 11 bases lying between them. CDR1 SGHRS and CDR2 YFSETQ come from the germline V gene. The CDR3 sequence is 12 residues long.

This clone was recorded a few times. The J gene is TRBJ2-2, the V gene TRBV5-1, with 10 bases lining up with TRBD1. The germline CDR1 and CDR2 sequences are SGHRS and YFSETQ. The CDR3 is 17 amino acids. The ends lost 4 bases at V and 2 bases at J; junction bases unmatched: 8. The CDR3, as DNA: TGCGCCAGCAGCCACCTGGGACAGGGGAGTAACACCGGGGAGCTGTTTTTT. It yields the protein CASSHLGQGSNTGELFF.

This clone was detected only once. This chain joins TRBV4-2 and TRBJ2-2; possibly TRBD1 for D (5 bases). Germline CDR1 reads LGHNA; CDR2 reads YNFKEQ. V was shortened by 4 bases and J by 5 bases, with 17 bases between the two germline ends. The CDR3 spans 16 residues. This chain's CDR3 is CASSREVGVETGELFF. The DNA for the CDR3 is TGTGCCAGCAGCCGGGAAGTAGGGGTTGAGACCGGGGAGCTGTTTTTT.

The CDR3 spells CASSGQPNTEAFF. The CDR3 DNA reads as TGTGCCAGCAGTGGACAGCCAAACACTGAAGCTTTCTTT. The chain recombines TRBV6-1 with TRBJ1-1; perhaps TRBD1 as D (5 bases). CDR1 is MNHNS and CDR2 is SASEGT in the germline V gene. The V end was cut by 4 bases, the J end by 2 bases, with 8 bases between. There are 13 residues in the CDR3.

The V gene is TRBV7-2, the J gene TRBJ2-3; 12 bases fit TRBD2. CDR1 and CDR2 from the germline V gene are SGHTA and FQGNSA. The CDR3 extends over 17 amino acids. V was pared by 0 bases and J by 3 bases, with 4 bases of the junction left unmatched. As DNA, the CDR3 is TGTGCCAGCAGCTTAGCGCTAGCGGGAGGGGCTACAGATACGCAGTATTTT. Translating it yields CASSLALAGGATDTQYF.

The chain joins TRBV2 to TRBJ2-3; 11 bases agree with TRBD2. V was clipped by 1 base and J by 3 bases; unmatched bases: 3. CDR3 size: 16 residues. Germline CDR1 SNHLY, CDR2 FYNNEI. DNA for the CDR3: TGTGCCAGCAGTGAAGGCAGGACTAGCGGGACAGATACGCAGTATTTT. Translation: CASSEGRTSGTDTQYF.

The chain joins TRBV27 to TRBJ2-7; 14 nucleotides agree with TRBD2. The ends lost 8 bases at V and 3 bases at J; junction bases unmatched: 3. The CDR3 spans 14 residues. The germline CDR1 and CDR2 sequences are MNHEY and SMNVEV (reference sequence). CDR3 amino acids: CASSGLAGDYEQYF. The CDR3 bases are TGTGCCAGCTCGGGACTAGCGGGAGACTACGAGCAGTACTTC.

This chain links TRBV9 with TRBJ2-1; D is unclear. Trimming pared 3 bases from V and 6 bases from J, leaving 4 bases between. The CDR3 is made up of 11 amino acids. Germline V gives CDR1 SGDLS, CDR2 YYNGEE. CDR3 coding DNA: TGTGCCAGCAGCGATCTCAATGAGCAGTTCTTC. It is translated as CASSDLNEQFF.

The rearrangement joins TRBV4-3 to TRBJ1-2; D gene ambiguous. Germline V CDR1 and CDR2: LGHNA, YSLEER. Trimming took off 0 bases at V and 5 bases at J, with 13 bases between the two ends. The CDR3 has 15 amino acids. CDR3 sequence (DNA): TGCGCCAGCAGCCAAGAATTATATCTTCCTTATGGCTACACCTTC. This gives the protein CASSQELYLPYGYTF.

This sequence joins TRBV27 and TRBJ2-7; 9 bases fit TRBD2. Germline V gives CDR1 MNHEY, CDR2 SMNVEV (reference sequence). Trimming took 5 bases from V and 2 from J; bases not matched to a gene: 4. The CDR3 contains 14 residues. Written as DNA, the CDR3 is TGTGCCAGCAGTGAACTAGCGGGCCCCTACGAGCAGTACTTC. Translated, it gives CASSELAGPYEQYF.

The chain joins TRBV27 to TRBJ1-1; 9 bases line up with TRBD1. The germline V gene encodes CDR1 MNHEY and CDR2 SMNVEV (reference sequence). V gave up 8 bases and J gave up 3 bases; unmatched junction bases: 1. The CDR3 totals 12 residues. In DNA form, the CDR3 reads TGTGCCAGCGGGACAGGGTACACTGAAGCTTTCTTT. Translation gives CASGTGYTEAFF.

The rearrangement uses TRBV5-6 and TRBJ1-1, with unresolved D. V lost 4 bases, J lost 3 bases, and 10 bases lay in between. Germline V gene data show CDR1 as SGHDT and CDR2 as YYEEEE. The CDR3 loop spans 13 amino acids. CDR3 sequence (DNA): TGTGCCAGCAGCCCGACACGATACACTGAAGCTTTCTTT. Translating gives CASSPTRYTEAFF.

The gene calls are TRBV15 and TRBJ1-2; weak D call: TRBD1 (6 bases). Germline assignment: CDR1 LNHNV and CDR2 YYDKDF (reference sequence). This CDR3 has 15 residues. V was pared by 0 bases and J by 2 bases, with 10 bases between. In DNA, the CDR3 is TGTGCCACCAGCAGAGAAAGGACAGCAAACTATGGCTACACCTTC. It encodes CATSRERTANYGYTF.